This TCR beta chain was recovered during a study of cytomegalovirus exposure and HLA in healthy donors. Clones were sequenced by immunoSEQ multiplex PCR, and TCRdb holds only the in-frame ones, with some missing. The sample contains roughly 56,000 clones, 90% to 95% of which appear only once. Overall study results and limits: The study labeled 180 or so TCR beta chains cytomegalovirus-associated.

This CDR3 has 20 amino acids. CDR1 and CDR2 (germline): LNHDA, SQIVND (reference sequence). With V trimmed by 5 bases and J by 0 bases, 12 bases remained unmatched. Notes on this clone: Its specificity is not known.

Sequenced input: PBMCs. This TCR was sampled from a man aged 18 to 30 in good health and CMV-seronegative. The J gene is TRBJ2-4, the V gene TRBV19; 14 bases line up with TRBD2. The CDR3 reads CASSAAGTSGSVKAKNIQYF. CDR3 nucleotides: TGTGCCAGTAGTGCCGCCGGGACTAGCGGGAGTGTAAAAGCCAAAAACATTCAGTACTTC.